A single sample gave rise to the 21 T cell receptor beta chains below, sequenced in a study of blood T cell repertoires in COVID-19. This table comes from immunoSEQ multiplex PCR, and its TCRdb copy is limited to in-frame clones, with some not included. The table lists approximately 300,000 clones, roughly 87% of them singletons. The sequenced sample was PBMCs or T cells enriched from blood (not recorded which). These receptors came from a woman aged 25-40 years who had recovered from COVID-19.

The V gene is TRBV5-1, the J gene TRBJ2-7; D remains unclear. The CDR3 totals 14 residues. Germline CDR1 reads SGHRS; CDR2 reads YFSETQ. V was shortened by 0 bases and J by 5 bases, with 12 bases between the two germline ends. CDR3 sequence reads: CASSLVGRRDEQYF. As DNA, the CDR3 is TGCGCCAGCAGCTTGGTAGGTAGACGGGACGAGCAGTACTTC.

Here the CDR3 reads CASSQGQGALGSEAFF. Here the CDR3 DNA reads TGCGCCAGCAGCCAAGGACAGGGGGCGCTCGGCTCTGAAGCTTTCTTT. This chain uses TRBV4-3 with TRBJ1-1, with 10 bases matching TRBD1. V lost 1 base, J lost 6 bases, and 8 bases stayed unmatched. Germline assignment: CDR1 LGHNA and CDR2 YSLEER. The CDR3 totals 16 residues.

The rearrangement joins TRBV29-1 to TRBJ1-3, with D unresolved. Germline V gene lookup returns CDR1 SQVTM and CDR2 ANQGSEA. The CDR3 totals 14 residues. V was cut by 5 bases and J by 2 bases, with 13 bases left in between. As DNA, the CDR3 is TGCAGCGTTTCCGTCGCGTCCCCTGGAAACACCATATATTTT. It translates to CSVSVASPGNTIYF.

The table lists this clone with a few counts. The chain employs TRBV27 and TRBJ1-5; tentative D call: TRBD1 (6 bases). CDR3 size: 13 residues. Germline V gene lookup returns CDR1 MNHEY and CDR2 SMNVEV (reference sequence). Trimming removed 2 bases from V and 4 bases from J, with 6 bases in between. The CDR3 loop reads CASSLDRNQPQHF. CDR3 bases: TGTGCCAGCAGTTTAGACAGGAATCAGCCCCAGCATTTT.

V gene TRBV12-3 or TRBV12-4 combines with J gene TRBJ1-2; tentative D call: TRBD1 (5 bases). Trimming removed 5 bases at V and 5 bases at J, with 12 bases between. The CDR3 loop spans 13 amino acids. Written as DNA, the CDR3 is TGTGCCAGCAGTCCCCTGGGGGGTTATGGCTACACCTTC. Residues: CASSPLGGYGYTF.

Here the CDR3 DNA reads TGTGCCAGCAGCACCCCAGGACAGGGCAATGGCTACACCTTC. It specifies CASSTPGQGNGYTF. The V gene is TRBV9, the J gene TRBJ1-2; 8 bases are a match to TRBD1. The CDR3 is made up of 14 amino acids. Germline V gene lookup returns CDR1 SGDLS and CDR2 YYNGEE. J was trimmed by 6 bases and V by 4 bases; bases with no gene match: 8.

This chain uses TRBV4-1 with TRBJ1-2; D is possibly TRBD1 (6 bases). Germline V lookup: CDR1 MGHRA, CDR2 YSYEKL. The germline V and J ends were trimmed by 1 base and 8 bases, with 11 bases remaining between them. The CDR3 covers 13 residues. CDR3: CASSQVGGLGYTF. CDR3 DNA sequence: TGCGCCAGCAGCCAAGTGGGGGGGCTAGGCTACACCTTC.

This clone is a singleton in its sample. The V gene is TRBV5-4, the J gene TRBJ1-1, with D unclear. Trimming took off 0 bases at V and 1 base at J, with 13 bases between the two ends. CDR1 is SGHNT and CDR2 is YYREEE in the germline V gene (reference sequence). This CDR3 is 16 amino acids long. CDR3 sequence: CASSLVPPGRNTEAFF. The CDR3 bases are TGTGCCAGCAGCTTGGTGCCGCCAGGCCGGAACACTGAAGCTTTCTTT.

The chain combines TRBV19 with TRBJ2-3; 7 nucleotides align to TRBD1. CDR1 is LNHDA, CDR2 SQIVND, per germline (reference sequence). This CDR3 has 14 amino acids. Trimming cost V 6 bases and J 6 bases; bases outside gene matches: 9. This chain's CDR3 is CASRLTGAADTQYF. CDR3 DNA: TGTGCCAGTAGACTAACAGGGGCCGCGGATACGCAGTATTTT.

The CDR3 DNA reads TGTGCCTGGAGTTTGACAGAGGCTGCTTCACCCCTCCACTTT. This encodes CAWSLTEAASPLHF. The chain has TRBV30 and TRBJ1-6; D is perhaps TRBD1 (5 bases). Looked up from germline, CDR1 is GTSNPN and CDR2 is SVGIG (reference sequence). This CDR3 contains 14 residues. Trimming removed 2 bases from V and 9 bases from J, with 14 bases in between.

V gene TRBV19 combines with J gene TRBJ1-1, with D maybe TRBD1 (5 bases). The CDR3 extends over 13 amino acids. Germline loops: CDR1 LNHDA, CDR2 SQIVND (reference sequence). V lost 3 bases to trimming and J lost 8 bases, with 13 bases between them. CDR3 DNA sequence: TGTGCCAGTAGTATCCGGGACTCTCCAGAAGCTTTCTTT. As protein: CASSIRDSPEAFF.

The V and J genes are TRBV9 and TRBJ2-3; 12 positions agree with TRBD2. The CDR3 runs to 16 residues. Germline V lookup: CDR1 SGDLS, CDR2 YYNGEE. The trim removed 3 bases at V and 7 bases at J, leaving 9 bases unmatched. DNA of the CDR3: TGTGCCAGCAGCGCCTCTAGCGGGGGGGCCGAAAATACGCAGTATTTT. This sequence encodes CASSASSGGAENTQYF.

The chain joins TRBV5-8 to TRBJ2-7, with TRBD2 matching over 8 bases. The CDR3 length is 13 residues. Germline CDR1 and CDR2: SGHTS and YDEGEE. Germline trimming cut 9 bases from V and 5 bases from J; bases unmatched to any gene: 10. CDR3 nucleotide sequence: TGTGCCACTCCCCTGGGGCGGGAGGACGAGCAGTACTTC. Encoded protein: CATPLGREDEQYF.

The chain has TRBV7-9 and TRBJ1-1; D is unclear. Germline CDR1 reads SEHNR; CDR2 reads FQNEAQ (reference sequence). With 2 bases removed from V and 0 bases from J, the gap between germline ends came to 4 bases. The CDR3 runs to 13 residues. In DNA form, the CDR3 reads TGTGCCAGCAGCTTAACTTTGAACACTGAAGCTTTCTTT. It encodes CASSLTLNTEAFF.

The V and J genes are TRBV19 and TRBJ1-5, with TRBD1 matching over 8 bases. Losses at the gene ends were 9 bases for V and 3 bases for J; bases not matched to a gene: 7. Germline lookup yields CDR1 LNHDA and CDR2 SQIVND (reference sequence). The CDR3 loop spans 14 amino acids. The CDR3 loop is CASNRGEANQPQHF. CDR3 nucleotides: TGTGCCAGCAACAGGGGGGAGGCCAATCAGCCCCAGCATTTT.

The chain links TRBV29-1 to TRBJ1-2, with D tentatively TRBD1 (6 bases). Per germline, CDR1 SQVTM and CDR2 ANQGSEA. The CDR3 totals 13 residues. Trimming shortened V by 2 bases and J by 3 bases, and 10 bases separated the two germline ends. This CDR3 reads CSVESRTDYGYTF. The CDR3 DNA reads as TGCAGCGTTGAATCCCGGACAGACTATGGCTACACCTTC.

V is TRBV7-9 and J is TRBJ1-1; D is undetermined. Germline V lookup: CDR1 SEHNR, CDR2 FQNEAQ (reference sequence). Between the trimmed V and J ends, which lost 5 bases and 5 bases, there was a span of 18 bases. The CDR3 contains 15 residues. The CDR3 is CASSPVGRTGTEAFF. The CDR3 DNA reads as TGTGCCAGCAGCCCGGTGGGCCGCACGGGGACTGAAGCTTTCTTT.

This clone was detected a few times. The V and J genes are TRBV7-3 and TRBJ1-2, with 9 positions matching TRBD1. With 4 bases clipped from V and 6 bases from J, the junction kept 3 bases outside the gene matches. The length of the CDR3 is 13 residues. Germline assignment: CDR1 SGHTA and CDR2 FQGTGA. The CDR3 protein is CASSSGTGNGYTF. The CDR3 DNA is TGTGCCAGCAGCTCCGGGACAGGGAATGGCTACACCTTC.

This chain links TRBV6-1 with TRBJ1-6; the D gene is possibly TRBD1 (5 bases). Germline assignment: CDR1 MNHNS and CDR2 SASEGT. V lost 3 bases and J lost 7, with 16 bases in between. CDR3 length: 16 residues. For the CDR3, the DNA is TGTGCCAGCAGTGACCAGGGTGTGGTGGGAAATTCACCCCTCCACTTT. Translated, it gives CASSDQGVVGNSPLHF.

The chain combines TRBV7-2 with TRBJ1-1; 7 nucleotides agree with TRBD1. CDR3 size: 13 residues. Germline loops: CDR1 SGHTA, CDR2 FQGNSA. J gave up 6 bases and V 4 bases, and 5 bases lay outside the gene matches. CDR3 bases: TGTGCCAGCAGCTCCCGGGACAGAGCTGAAGCTTTCTTT. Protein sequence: CASSSRDRAEAFF.

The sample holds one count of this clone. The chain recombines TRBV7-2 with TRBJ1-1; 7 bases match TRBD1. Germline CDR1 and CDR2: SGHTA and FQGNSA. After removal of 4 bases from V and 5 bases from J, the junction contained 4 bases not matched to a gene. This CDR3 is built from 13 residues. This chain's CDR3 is CASSSQQGTEAFF. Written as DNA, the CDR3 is TGTGCCAGCAGCTCGCAACAGGGGACTGAAGCTTTCTTT.